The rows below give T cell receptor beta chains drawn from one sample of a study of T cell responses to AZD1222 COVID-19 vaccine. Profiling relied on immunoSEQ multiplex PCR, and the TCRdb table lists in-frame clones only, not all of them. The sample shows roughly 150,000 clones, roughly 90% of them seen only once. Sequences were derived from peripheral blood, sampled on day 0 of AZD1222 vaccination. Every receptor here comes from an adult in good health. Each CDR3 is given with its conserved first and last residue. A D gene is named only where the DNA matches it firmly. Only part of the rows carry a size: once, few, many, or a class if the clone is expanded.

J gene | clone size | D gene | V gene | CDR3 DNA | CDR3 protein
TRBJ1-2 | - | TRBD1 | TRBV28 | TGTGCCAGCAGTACAGGGGTGGTTGGCTACACCTTC | CASSTGVVGYTF
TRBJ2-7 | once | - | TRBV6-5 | TGTGCCAGCAGTTACCGGGCCGAAGGCGAGCAGTACTTC | CASSYRAEGEQYF
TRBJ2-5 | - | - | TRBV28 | TGTGCCAGCAGTTTACAGGGGCAAGAGACCCAGTACTTC | CASSLQGQETQYF
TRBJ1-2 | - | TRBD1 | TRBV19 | TGTGCCAGTAGTGTCCTCCGGGACAGCGGCTTTGAGTACACCTTC | CASSVLRDSGFEYTF
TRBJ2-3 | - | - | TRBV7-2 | TGTGCCAGCAGCTCCTCCACAGGCACAGATACGCAGTATTTT | CASSSSTGTDTQYF
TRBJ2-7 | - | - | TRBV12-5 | TGTGCTAGTGGTTTGAGGCGTCCCCCCTACGAGCAGTACTTC | CASGLRRPPYEQYF
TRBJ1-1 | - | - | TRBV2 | TGTGCCAGCAGTGAAGACGGGAACACTGAAGCTTTCTTT | CASSEDGNTEAFF
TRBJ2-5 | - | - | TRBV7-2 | TGTGCCAGCAGCCCCGCCCCACAGGTTAAAGAGACCCAGTACTTC | CASSPAPQVKETQYF
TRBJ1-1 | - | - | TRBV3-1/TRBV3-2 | TGTGCCAGCAGCCAGATGGGCACTGAAGCTTTCTTT | CASSQMGTEAFF
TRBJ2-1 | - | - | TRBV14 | TGTGCCAGCAGCCAACCAATACTATTAGGCGGCTCCTACAATGAGCAGTTCTTC | CASSQPILLGGSYNEQFF
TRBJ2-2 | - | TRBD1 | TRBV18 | TGTGCCAGCTCACCCCGGACAGGGGCGAACGGGGAGCTGTTTTTT | CASSPRTGANGELFF
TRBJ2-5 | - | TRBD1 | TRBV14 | TGTGCCAGCAGCCAGAGGGGGACAGCTGTCGAGACCCAGTACTTC | CASSQRGTAVETQYF
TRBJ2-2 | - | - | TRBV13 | TGTGCCAGCAGACAGGGAACCGGGGAGCTGTTTTTT | CASRQGTGELFF
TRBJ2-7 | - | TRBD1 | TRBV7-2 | TGTGCCAGCAGCCTTACAGGGGCCACCTACGAGCAGTACTTC | CASSLTGATYEQYF
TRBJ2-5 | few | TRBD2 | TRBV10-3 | TGTGCCATCGGGACCGGGACTAGCGTCGAGACCCAGTACTTC | CAIGTGTSVETQYF
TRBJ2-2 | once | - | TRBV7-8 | TGTGCCAGCAGCAAATGGGCAGGGGCGAACACCGGGGAGCTGTTTTTT | CASSKWAGANTGELFF